Sequencing of this TCR beta chain was carried out in a study of OX40 agonist ivuxolimab in advanced cancers. Generated by immunoSEQ multiplex PCR, the TCRdb table keeps only in-frame clones and is missing some. The sample consists of more than 85,000 clones, approximately 89% of them appearing once. The germline V gene has CDR1 SGHAT and CDR2 FQNNGV. Trimming cost V 5 bases and J 5 bases; bases outside gene matches: 9. The CDR3 sequence is 14 residues long. The source of this sequence is an adult with an advanced solid tumor such as melanoma, head and neck, liver or kidney cancer. This chain joins TRBV11-2 and TRBJ2-7; 7 nucleotides line up with TRBD1. Here the sequenced sample was CD4+ or CD8+ T cells sorted from blood, taken in a trial of the OX40 agonist ivuxolimab. The DNA of the CDR3 is TGTGCCAGCAGCCCTTCTGCCAGGGGGAACGAGCAGTACTTC. This encodes CASSPSARGNEQYF.